This T cell receptor beta chain was profiled in a study of PD-1 blockade in classical Hodgkin lymphoma. Looking at the study overall: The study gave patients nivolumab 3 mg/kg intravenously every 2 weeks. Overall study findings and caveats: Complete responders started with a diversity level that resembled newly diagnosed patients at baseline. Diversity in CD4+ TCRs, unlike that measured in CD8+ TCRs, had risen significantly by C4D1. Some patients began nivolumab under 1 year after ASCT. These patients were excluded from later analyses.

The protocol was immunoSEQ multiplex PCR, while the TCRdb copy is restricted to in-frame clones and leaves out a portion. There are under 20,000 clones in the sample; about 80% occur only once, and 40% lies in the top ten. Specified time point: cycle 4 day 1 (C4D1), after more than five weeks of nivolumab. All the patients suffered relapse after autologous stem cell transplantation, and brentuximab vedotin exposure differed. This clone was counted a single time. Its antigen is not known. The CDR3 is 18 residues long. The J segment lost 0 bases and the V segment lost 6 bases, leaving 11 bases of the junction unmatched. Per germline, CDR1 LNHDA and CDR2 SQIVND (reference sequence).

This clonotype originated in a human donor with classical Hodgkin lymphoma. The material sequenced was peripheral blood mononuclear cells (PBMCs), taken before the fourth cycle of nivolumab. This chain links TRBV19 with TRBJ2-4; 10 bases map to TRBD1. This CDR3 reads CASSPRDRGSLAKNIQYF. In DNA, the CDR3 is TGTGCCAGTAGCCCCCGGGACAGGGGTTCACTAGCCAAAAACATTCAGTACTTC.